This passage covers 18 T cell receptor beta chains from one sample sequenced in a study of immune heterogeneity within non-small cell lung tumors. It was a multiplex PCR that amplified TCR beta CDR3, with 32 V and 13 J primers. Via MiXCR, TCRdb re-called the multiplex PCR reads, giving one row per CDR3 protein. The sample yields tens of thousands of distinct CDR3 sequences, around 30% seen once. Genomic DNA from bulk tumor acted as the template, and around 0.55 ug was loaded per sample. Multiple biopsies spaced far apart were taken from each primary tumor during surgery. Those enrolled were patients newly diagnosed with untreated non-small cell lung cancer and undergoing curative surgery. Sequencing input: lung tumor tissue. These receptors originate from a man in his forties with non-small cell lung cancer.

This clonotype was counted at least ten times. The chain combines TRBV20-1 with TRBJ2-7; possibly TRBD1 for D (6 bases). The germline gives CDR1 DFQATT, CDR2 SNEGSKA (reference sequence). Trimming cost V 5 bases and J 4 bases, with 15 bases left between them. The CDR3 covers 13 residues. The DNA for the CDR3 is TGCAGTGCTGTCAGCCCAGGGGTATACGAGCAGTACTTC. Protein product: CSAVSPGVYEQYF.

This clonotype was seen a handful of times. The chain links TRBV12-3 or TRBV12-4 to TRBJ2-1; D ambiguous. Trimming removed 1 base from V and 10 bases from J, with 5 bases in between. CDR3 length equals 11 residues. The CDR3 protein is CASSLGLEQFF. The CDR3 nucleotides read TGTGCCAGCAGTTTAGGGCTAGAGCAGTTCTTC.

This clonotype was detected ten times or more. The J gene is TRBJ2-1, the V gene TRBV24-1, with 9 bases identical to TRBD2. This CDR3 region has 15 residues. From germline, CDR1 is KGHDR and CDR2 SFDVKD. V was clipped by 2 bases and J by 3 bases; unmatched bases: 1. The CDR3 reads CATSDSSGVYNEQFF. The CDR3 nucleotides read TGTGCCACCAGTGATTCTAGCGGGGTCTACAATGAGCAGTTCTTC.

As concerns this clonotype: Given a much more abundant clone one base away, this may be a read error. The CDR3 reads CAWNRGGAVNTIYF. The DNA for the CDR3 is TGTGCCTGGAACCGAGGGGGGGCTGTAAACACCATATATTTT. V usage is TRBV30 and J usage is TRBJ1-3; D perhaps matches TRBD1 (6 bases). Trimming removed 4 bases at V and 6 bases at J, with 16 bases between. Germline V gives CDR1 GTSNPN, CDR2 SVGIG (reference sequence). The CDR3 contains 14 residues.

With regard to this clonotype: This may stem from a read error, because a much larger clone lies one nucleotide away. The V and J genes are TRBV6-4 and TRBJ1-1; 11 bases fit TRBD1. CDR1 is MRHNA and CDR2 is SNTAGT in the germline V gene. CDR3 length equals 14 residues. With V trimmed by 7 bases and J by 4 bases, 5 bases remained unmatched. CDR3 protein: CASNAGTGGTEAFF. CDR3 in DNA: TGTGCCAGCAATGCTGGGACAGGGGGCACTGAAGCTTTCTTT.

In DNA, the CDR3 is TGCGCCAGCAGCCAAGATTCCGTTGTCGGCAACCGGCGAGATTCACCCCTCCACTTT. This gives the protein CASSQDSVVGNRRDSPLHF. The rearrangement links TRBV4-1 to TRBJ1-6, with D uncertain. The CDR3 spans 19 residues. Germline V lookup: CDR1 MGHRA, CDR2 YSYEKL. Trimming removed 0 bases from V and 8 bases from J, with 23 bases in between.

V gene TRBV5-1 combines with J gene TRBJ1-1; 8 bases map to TRBD1. With V trimmed by 5 bases and J by 5 bases, 8 bases remained unmatched. The germline V gene encodes CDR1 SGHRS and CDR2 YFSETQ. This CDR3 spans 14 amino acids. The CDR3 nucleotides are TGCGCCAGCAGAACAGGGGGAGTTATAACTGAAGCTTTCTTT. This encodes CASRTGGVITEAFF.

The gene calls are TRBV7-2 and TRBJ1-4; D is possibly TRBD1 (6 bases). V was shortened by 4 bases and J by 2 bases, with 11 bases between the two germline ends. In germline, CDR1 is SGHTA, CDR2 FQGNSA. The CDR3 has 15 amino acids. In DNA, the CDR3 is TGTGCCAGCAGCTCAACAGGGTGGACTAATGAAAAACTGTTTTTT. This translates into CASSSTGWTNEKLFF.

By proportion, this clonotype is medium-sized. This rearrangement joins TRBV28 to TRBJ1-6; D not resolved. Germline CDR1 is MDHEN and CDR2 is SYDVKM. V was clipped by 3 bases and J by 10 bases, with 10 bases between them. The CDR3 extends over 13 amino acids. CDR3 nucleotides: TGTGCCAGCAGTTTCGACATCGTCTCACCCCTCCACTTT. This translates into CASSFDIVSPLHF.

This clonotype was seen more than once but under ten times. The chain joins TRBV7-9 to TRBJ2-7, with D perhaps TRBD1 or TRBD2 (5 bases each). The ends were cut back, 8 bases at V and 0 bases at J, with 14 bases in the middle. Germline V gives CDR1 SEHNR, CDR2 FQNEAQ (reference sequence). This CDR3 is 14 amino acids long. The CDR3 region has the DNA TGTGCCAGCGGGGCCGGGACCAACTCCTACGAGCAGTACTTC. Protein sequence: CASGAGTNSYEQYF.

The V call is TRBV19, the J call TRBJ2-3; 11 nucleotides align to TRBD1. V gave up 8 bases and J gave up 3 bases; unmatched junction bases: 10. CDR3 length: 16 amino acids. Per the germline V gene, CDR1 is LNHDA and CDR2 is SQIVND (reference sequence). The CDR3 DNA follows: TGTGCCAGTGCCAGTCGGGGGACAGGGGGGACAGATACGCAGTATTTT. It specifies CASASRGTGGTDTQYF.

With respect to this clonotype: Given a much more abundant clone one base away, this may be a read error. The chain has TRBV11-3 and TRBJ2-7, with a tentative D call TRBD1 (5 bases). The CDR3 is 12 residues long. Germline V gene lookup returns CDR1 SGHNT and CDR2 YENEEA. The DNA for the CDR3 is TGTGCCAGAAGCTTAGGACAAAGAGAGCAGTACTTC. Its protein is CARSLGQREQYF.

The gene calls are TRBV18 and TRBJ2-2; D not certain. The V gene's germline CDR1 is KGHSH and CDR2 LQKENI. The CDR3 contains 14 residues. The V gene lost 0 bases and the J gene lost 1 base, with 3 bases spanning the gap. CDR3 region: CASSPPRNTGELFF. The CDR3 DNA reads as TGTGCCAGCTCACCACCGAGGAACACCGGGGAGCTGTTTTTT.

The chain recombines TRBV20-1 with TRBJ2-2, with 9 bases lining up with TRBD1. The CDR3 has 15 amino acids. V lost 3 bases and J lost 7; bases outside the gene matches: 9. Germline V lookup: CDR1 DFQATT, CDR2 SNEGSKA (reference sequence). The CDR3 DNA reads as TGCAGTGCTAGTTCCGGGACAGGGCTTGGCGGGGAGCTGTTTTTT. It encodes CSASSGTGLGGELFF.

A single count supports this clonotype. The gene calls are TRBV9 and TRBJ2-5; D unclear. CDR3 length: 13 amino acids. Germline V gene sequence: CDR1 SGDLS, CDR2 YYNGEE. Between the trimmed V and J ends, which lost 0 bases and 1 base, there was a span of 4 bases. CDR3 amino acids: CASSVVPQETQYF. The DNA for the CDR3 is TGTGCCAGCAGCGTAGTACCCCAAGAGACCCAGTACTTC.

This clonotype has only a few counts. The chain couples TRBV6-4 to TRBJ2-3; no clear D. The germline CDR1 and CDR2 sequences are MRHNA and SNTAGT. V dropped 4 bases and J dropped 5 bases, with 10 bases sitting between them. This CDR3 has 13 residues. Written as DNA, the CDR3 is TGTGCCAGCAGTGTAAGGGTACGAGATACGCAGTATTTT. Protein: CASSVRVRDTQYF.

The sample holds many counts of this clonotype. The chain joins TRBV7-9 to TRBJ1-4; D gene ambiguous. Deletions cut 3 bases from V and 4 bases from J, with 12 bases between. Germline V gene lookup returns CDR1 SEHNR and CDR2 FQNEAQ (reference sequence). The CDR3 runs to 15 residues. The CDR3 reads CASSLGVGYNEKLFF. In nucleotides, the CDR3 is TGTGCCAGCAGCTTGGGAGTGGGGTATAATGAAAAACTGTTTTTT.

The chain links TRBV12-3 or TRBV12-4 to TRBJ1-2; D remains unclear. V was cut by 3 bases and J by 3 bases, with 5 bases left in between. This CDR3 has 12 residues. This CDR3 is CASSFQHYGYTF. The CDR3 coding sequence is TGTGCCAGCAGTTTCCAGCACTATGGCTACACCTTC.